The TCR beta chain described here comes from a study of blood T cells in healthy people across ages. Study conclusions and caveats: Diversity estimated from one million T cells was considered an underestimate.

Then a second PCR, running about 6 to 12 cycles, was carried out with a sample-barcoded 5' primer and a J-beta primer mix. A template-switch adaptor with 12 random nucleotides tagged each cDNA molecule. Researchers report that each sample yielded at least 3 million CDR3-containing paired-end reads. TCRdb ran MiXCR on the 5' RACE reads and lists one entry per CDR3 protein. The table has some 920,000 distinct CDR3 sequences, 51% seen once. CDR3 length: 15 amino acids. Germline CDR1 and CDR2: DFQATT and SNEGSKA (reference sequence). V lost 4 bases and J 3 bases, leaving 19 bases between the germline ends. This clonotype came up a few times. The target antigen is unknown.

The sample consisted of blood. The TCR comes from a woman aged 55-75 years in good health. The chain uses TRBV20-1 and TRBJ2-7; perhaps TRBD1 as D (6 bases). The CDR3 DNA sequence: TGCAGTGCTACGGGGTTGGGGGCGCTGGGCTACGAGCAGTACTTC. Its translation is CSATGLGALGYEQYF.